The present TCR beta chain was sequenced within a study of T cells in Graves' hyperthyroidism and ophthalmopathy. Broader study findings: Ophthalmopathy and stable hyperthyroidism were told apart by a 13 V-J model.

Trimming pared 1 base from V and 1 base from J, leaving 14 bases between. This CDR3 region has 17 residues. Amplified regions were TCR beta CDR3 sequences from RNA transcripts. Initially, a first-round RT-PCR of the TCR CDR3 employed the HTBI primer set. MiXCR was run by TCRdb on the multiplex PCR reads, yielding one entry per CDR3 protein. This table holds 480,000 or so distinct CDR3 sequences, around 50% found once. This clonotype was recorded a few times. Its antigen is currently unknown. For the diagnoses, clinical symptoms, serum thyroxine and TRAb, thyroid ultrasound and orbital computed tomography were used.

The sequenced material came from peripheral blood or thyroid tissue (not recorded which). This clonotype originated in an adult woman with Graves' disease, either hyperthyroidism or ophthalmopathy (not recorded which). V gene TRBV12-3 or TRBV12-4 combines with J gene TRBJ1-5; D gene uncertain. CDR3 bases: TGTGCCAGCAGTTTAGTGTGGGCATATACGAGCAATCAGCCCCAGCATTTT. It encodes CASSLVWAYTSNQPQHF.